These 5 T cell receptor beta chains were all obtained from the same sample, sequenced in a study of T cells in Graves' hyperthyroidism and ophthalmopathy. The CDR3 regions of TCR beta were amplified from RNA transcripts. HTBI primers were used for first-round RT-PCR of the TCR CDR3. TCRdb called the multiplex PCR reads again in MiXCR, with one record for every CDR3 protein. The profile shows a few hundred thousand distinct CDR3 sequences, roughly 15% of them singletons. The sample was blood. The receptors here all came from a woman aged 25-40 years with Graves' ophthalmopathy.

This clonotype was seen ten or more times. The V call is TRBV28, the J call TRBJ2-5; 9 positions agree with TRBD2. Germline V gives CDR1 MDHEN, CDR2 SYDVKM. With 7 bases clipped from V and 1 base from J, the junction kept 4 bases outside the gene matches. This CDR3 is built from 14 residues. Written as DNA, the CDR3 is TGTGCCAGCACGCTAGCGGGACCCCAAGAGACCCAGTACTTC. It yields the protein CASTLAGPQETQYF. Full variable domain (outside the CDR3, taken from reference TRBV28 and TRBJ2-5): DVKVTQSSRYLVKRTGEKVFLECVQDMDHENMFWYRQDPGLGLRLIYFSYDVKMKEKGDIPEGYSVSREKKERFSLILESASTNQTSMYLCASTLAGPQETQYFGPGTRLLVL.

This clonotype was counted ten times or more. The genes are TRBV7-9 and TRBJ1-2; perhaps TRBD1 as D (5 bases). V shed 1 base and J shed 4 bases, with 13 bases lying between them. Germline V gene lookup returns CDR1 SEHNR and CDR2 FQNEAQ (reference sequence). This CDR3 has 15 residues. The CDR3 region has the DNA TGTGCCAGCAGCTTAGGGGACGTGGGCATCTATGGCTACACCTTC. Translation gives CASSLGDVGIYGYTF.

This clonotype was counted many times. The chain combines TRBV12-5 with TRBJ1-2; no clear D. The CDR3 consists of 13 residues. Germline loops: CDR1 LGHNT, CDR2 FRNRAP. V lost 6 bases, J lost 3 bases, and 11 bases lay in between. CDR3 loop: CASGSPGDYGYTF. Here the CDR3 DNA reads TGTGCTAGTGGATCACCCGGGGACTATGGCTACACCTTC.

The chain carries TRBV24-1 and TRBJ1-4; TRBD1 agrees at 12 bases. CDR1 is KGHDR and CDR2 is SFDVKD in the germline V gene. V dropped 4 bases and J dropped 7; count of bases not matched to a gene: 12. The CDR3 has 18 amino acids. In DNA, the CDR3 is TGTGCCACCAGTGACCCCCGGGACAGGGGGCGCGAAGGTGAAAAACTGTTTTTT. The encoded protein is CATSDPRDRGREGEKLFF.

This clonotype was observed at least ten times. V is TRBV2 and J is TRBJ2-5; tentative D call: TRBD1 (8 bases). There are 16 residues in the CDR3. Trimming took 10 bases from V and 0 from J, leaving 21 bases between them. Germline V lookup: CDR1 SNHLY, CDR2 FYNNEI. Here the CDR3 reads CATPSGQGLYQETQYF. CDR3 bases: TGTGCCACCCCTAGCGGACAGGGCCTGTACCAAGAGACCCAGTACTTC.